These 23 T cell receptor beta chains originate from one sample sequenced in a study of vaccination effects on CD4 cells after COVID-19. Sequencing was preceded by expansion of antigen-specific CD4+ T cells with viral peptide pools in the ViraFEST assay. A roughly 10-day culture period preceded the isolation of CD4+ T cells. Each participant received a vaccine that was either BNT162b2 or mRNA-1273, given as two doses. These receptors are not linked to any known antigen. Profiling relied on immunoSEQ multiplex PCR, and the TCRdb table lists in-frame clones only, not all of them. The sample carries roughly 27,000 clones, roughly 68% recorded once. Specimen: CD4+ T cells from PBMCs cultured with HCoV-OC43 spike peptides, collected after COVID-19 vaccination. The subset denotes: HCoV-OC43 spike overlapping peptide pool stimulation. The receptor set was obtained from a human donor who received a COVID-19 vaccine.

The chain has TRBV3-1 (or the pseudogene TRBV3-2) and TRBJ2-3; possibly TRBD1 or TRBD2 for D (5 bases each). This CDR3 comprises 12 residues. Germline loops: CDR1 LGHDT, CDR2 YNNKEL (reference sequence). The V end lost 1 base, the J end lost 10 bases, and 9 bases lay between the germline ends. The CDR3 spells CASSQVGTSQYF. The CDR3 DNA is TGTGCCAGCAGCCAAGTCGGGACCTCGCAGTATTTT.

CDR3 sequence (DNA): TGTGCCAGTAGTATTTGGGTGGAACAGGGGAGAGGGACTGAAGCTTTCTTT. This sequence encodes CASSIWVEQGRGTEAFF. The rearrangement links TRBV19 to TRBJ1-1; 7 positions match TRBD1. Germline V gene lookup returns CDR1 LNHDA and CDR2 SQIVND (reference sequence). The CDR3 spans 17 residues. V lost 3 bases to trimming and J lost 5 bases; unmatched junction nucleotides: 15.

The chain links TRBV5-6 to TRBJ1-2, with D perhaps matching TRBD1 (6 bases). Trimming removed 4 bases from V and 0 bases from J, with 16 bases in between. Germline CDR1 SGHDT, CDR2 YYEEEE. This CDR3 has 16 residues. The CDR3 loop reads CASSPAGHGPNYGYTF. As DNA, the CDR3 is TGTGCCAGCAGCCCCGCGGGACACGGACCTAACTATGGCTACACCTTC.

This rearrangement joins TRBV4-1 to TRBJ2-5; TRBD1 matches at 9 bases. The ends lost 5 bases at V and 2 bases at J; junction bases unmatched: 9. Germline V gene data show CDR1 as MGHRA and CDR2 as YSYEKL. The CDR3 length is 16 residues. CDR3 sequence (DNA): TGCGCCAGCAGCTCGACCTCCGGGACAGGGCAAGAGACCCAGTACTTC. Amino acids: CASSSTSGTGQETQYF.

The genes are TRBV5-4 and TRBJ2-1; D tentatively reads TRBD1 or TRBD2 (5 bases each). The germline V gene encodes CDR1 SGHNT and CDR2 YYREEE (reference sequence). The length of the CDR3 is 15 residues. Trimming took off 3 bases at V and 4 bases at J, with 14 bases between the two ends. DNA for the CDR3: TGTGCCAGCAGCTCCAGGTTGGGGGTTTACAATGAGCAGTTCTTC. Its protein is CASSSRLGVYNEQFF.

The chain has TRBV18 and TRBJ1-1; 11 positions match TRBD1. From germline, CDR1 is KGHSH and CDR2 LQKENI. The CDR3 totals 16 residues. J lost 10 bases, V lost 2 bases, and 12 bases had no gene match. Here the CDR3 reads CASSPSGGTGGSLAFF. The CDR3 DNA follows: TGTGCCAGCTCACCATCTGGCGGGACAGGGGGTTCTTTAGCTTTCTTT.

In its sample, this clone was seen a few times. V gene TRBV10-1 combines with J gene TRBJ2-2; no definite D call. Deletions cut 5 bases from V and 6 bases from J, with 10 bases between. The CDR3 runs to 13 residues. Germline CDR1 WNHNN, CDR2 SYGVQD (reference sequence). The CDR3 nucleotides are TGCGCCAGCAGTACGGTTCGAGCCGGGGAGCTGTTTTTT. Residues: CASSTVRAGELFF.

The table lists this clone with a few counts. The chain carries TRBV5-1 and TRBJ2-7; 7 nucleotides match TRBD1. Germline V CDR1 and CDR2: SGHRS, YFSETQ. The V segment lost 4 bases and the J segment 0 bases; nucleotides outside the gene matches: 7. The CDR3 sequence is 15 residues long. Written as DNA, the CDR3 is TGCGCCAGCAGCCCAGGGACAGCCGCCTCCTACGAGCAGTACTTC. It encodes CASSPGTAASYEQYF. The full variable domain, in which reference TRBV5-1 and TRBJ2-7 provide the parts outside the CDR3, is KAGVTQTPRYLIKTRGQQVTLSCSPISGHRSVSWYQQTPGQGLQFLFEYFSETQRNKGNFPGRFSGRQFSNSRSEMNVSTLELGDSALYLCASSPGTAASYEQYFGPGTRLTVT.

The chain links TRBV2 to TRBJ2-5, with 14 bases that match TRBD2. Losses at the gene ends were 4 bases for V and 7 bases for J; bases not matched to a gene: 8. The CDR3 has 16 amino acids. CDR1 and CDR2 from the germline V gene are SNHLY and FYNNEI. In DNA, the CDR3 is TGTGCCAGCAGTGCTGGACTAGCGGGAGGCCGGGGGACCCAGTACTTC. Translation: CASSAGLAGGRGTQYF.

J is TRBJ2-3 and V is TRBV5-5, with D uncertain. Germline V gene lookup returns CDR1 SGHKS and CDR2 YYEKEE (reference sequence). The CDR3 is made up of 15 amino acids. Trimming removed 1 base from V and 0 bases from J, with 9 bases in between. As DNA, the CDR3 is TGTGCCAGCAGCTTGAACCCGAAGAGCACAGATACGCAGTATTTT. It codes for CASSLNPKSTDTQYF. The entire variable domain, with the rest obtained from reference TRBV5-5 and TRBJ2-3, is as follows: DAGVTQSPTHLIKTRGQQVTLRCSPISGHKSVSWYQQVLGQGPQFIFQYYEKEERGRGNFPDRFSARQFPNYSSELNVNALLLGDSALYLCASSLNPKSTDTQYFGPGTRLTVL.

This chain connects TRBV6-5 to TRBJ1-1, with D possibly being TRBD1 (5 bases). The CDR3 consists of 12 residues. The V end lost 7 bases, the J end lost 4 bases, and 10 bases lay between the germline ends. CDR1 is MNHEY and CDR2 is SVGAGI in the germline V gene. CDR3 DNA sequence: TGTGCCAGCATCGCGGGGGGCACTGAAGCTTTCTTT. Amino acids: CASIAGGTEAFF.

This clone was recorded a few times. This chain links TRBV5-1 with TRBJ2-1; 7 bases are shared with TRBD2. V shed 0 bases and J 0 bases; nucleotides not matched to a gene: 3. The CDR3 runs to 16 residues. Germline CDR1 is SGHRS and CDR2 is YFSETQ. The CDR3 protein is CASSLGGGSSYNEQFF. CDR3 nucleotides: TGCGCCAGCAGCTTGGGGGGCGGGAGCTCCTACAATGAGCAGTTCTTC.

This sequence joins TRBV7-9 and TRBJ1-4; 9 nucleotides match TRBD1. Germline CDR1 is SEHNR and CDR2 is FQNEAQ (reference sequence). V lost 5 bases to trimming and J lost 7 bases; unmatched junction nucleotides: 5. The length of the CDR3 is 14 residues. The CDR3 nucleotides read TGTGCCAGCAGCCTCGACAGGGGGAGTGAAAAACTGTTTTTT. This sequence encodes CASSLDRGSEKLFF.

The CDR3 sequence: CASSQALRGYTF. The CDR3 nucleotides are TGTGCCAGCAGCCAGGCTCTGCGGGGCTACACCTTC. The rearrangement uses TRBV3-1 (or the pseudogene TRBV3-2) and TRBJ1-2; the D is unclear. The V end lost 3 bases, the J end lost 8 bases, and 10 bases lay between the germline ends. This CDR3 is 12 amino acids long. Germline V gene data show CDR1 as LGHDT and CDR2 as YNNKEL (reference sequence).

The chain has TRBV7-9 and TRBJ2-2; TRBD2 agrees at 10 bases. The CDR3 has 16 residues. Germline-derived CDR1 and CDR2 are SEHNR and FQNEAQ (reference sequence). The junction had 8 bases not matched to a gene; V was cut back by 1 base and J by 9 bases. The DNA of the CDR3 is TGTGCCAGCAGCTTAGGCCTAGCGGGAGCTGAGCGGGAGCTGTTTTTT. Translation: CASSLGLAGAERELFF.

The V call is TRBV27, the J call TRBJ1-2, with 10 positions matching TRBD1. V gave up 3 bases and J gave up 8 bases; unmatched junction bases: 3. Germline V CDR1 and CDR2: MNHEY, SMNVEV (reference sequence). The CDR3 contains 13 residues. The chain's CDR3 is CASSLDRGFGYTF. The CDR3 DNA sequence: TGTGCCAGCAGTTTGGACAGGGGGTTCGGCTACACCTTC.

The V and J genes are TRBV10-1 and TRBJ1-1; D remains ambiguous. Looked up from germline, CDR1 is WNHNN and CDR2 is SYGVQD (reference sequence). This CDR3 comprises 15 residues. Trimming left V 3 bases short and J 0 bases short, with 11 bases between. The CDR3 protein is CASSETSTLNTEAFF. CDR3 sequence (DNA): TGCGCCAGCAGTGAAACAAGTACTTTGAACACTGAAGCTTTCTTT.

This clone was seen just once. The rearrangement links TRBV12-3 or TRBV12-4 to TRBJ1-1, with D hard to call. The V gene lost 8 bases and the J gene lost 0 bases, with 10 bases spanning the gap. The CDR3 spans 13 residues. The CDR3 loop reads CASLAVMNTEAFF. CDR3 nucleotides: TGTGCCAGCTTAGCAGTGATGAACACTGAAGCTTTCTTT.

The chain combines TRBV19 with TRBJ2-5, with D perhaps TRBD1 (6 bases). This CDR3 spans 12 amino acids. With 6 bases removed from V and 5 bases from J, the gap between germline ends came to 10 bases. Per germline, CDR1 LNHDA and CDR2 SQIVND (reference sequence). CDR3 in DNA: TGTGCCAGTAGACAGGGAGCGGAGACCCAGTACTTC. Translated, it gives CASRQGAETQYF. Full variable domain (outside the CDR3, taken from reference TRBV19 and TRBJ2-5): DGGITQSPKYLFRKEGQNVTLSCEQNLNHDAMYWYRQDPGQGLRLIYYSQIVNDFQKGDIAEGYSVSREKKESFPLTVTSAQKNPTAFYLCASRQGAETQYFGPGTRLLVL.

CDR3: CASSDERGGNEQFF. For the CDR3, the DNA is TGTGCCAGCAGTGACGAGAGGGGGGGAAATGAGCAGTTCTTC. The chain couples TRBV6-4 to TRBJ2-1; D is perhaps TRBD2 (7 bases). The V gene lost 2 bases and the J gene lost 7 bases, with 12 bases spanning the gap. Germline V gene sequence: CDR1 MRHNA, CDR2 SNTAGT. The CDR3 has 14 amino acids.

The chain carries TRBV3-1 (or the pseudogene TRBV3-2) and TRBJ2-1, with unresolved D. Germline V gene sequence: CDR1 LGHDT, CDR2 YNNKEL (reference sequence). The CDR3 is 12 amino acids. V was shortened by 1 base and J by 8 bases, with 6 bases between the two germline ends. Here the CDR3 reads CASSQAAYEQFF. For the CDR3, the DNA is TGTGCCAGCAGCCAAGCGGCGTATGAGCAGTTCTTC.

The chain uses TRBV2 and TRBJ2-7, with D perhaps given as TRBD1 or TRBD2 (5 bases each). Per the germline V gene, CDR1 is SNHLY and CDR2 is FYNNEI. Trimming cost V 6 bases and J 3 bases, with 9 bases left between them. This CDR3 has 12 residues. Here the CDR3 DNA reads TGTGCCAGCAGGGGGGACGGCTACGAGCAGTACTTC. Its translation: CASRGDGYEQYF.

The chain combines TRBV18 with TRBJ2-7; D unresolved. Trimming stripped 0 bases from V and 2 bases from J, with 14 bases between. In germline, CDR1 is KGHSH, CDR2 LQKENI. This CDR3 contains 16 residues. This CDR3 is CASSPPGSQPAYEQYF. In DNA, the CDR3 is TGTGCCAGCTCACCACCGGGGTCGCAACCGGCCTACGAGCAGTACTTC.